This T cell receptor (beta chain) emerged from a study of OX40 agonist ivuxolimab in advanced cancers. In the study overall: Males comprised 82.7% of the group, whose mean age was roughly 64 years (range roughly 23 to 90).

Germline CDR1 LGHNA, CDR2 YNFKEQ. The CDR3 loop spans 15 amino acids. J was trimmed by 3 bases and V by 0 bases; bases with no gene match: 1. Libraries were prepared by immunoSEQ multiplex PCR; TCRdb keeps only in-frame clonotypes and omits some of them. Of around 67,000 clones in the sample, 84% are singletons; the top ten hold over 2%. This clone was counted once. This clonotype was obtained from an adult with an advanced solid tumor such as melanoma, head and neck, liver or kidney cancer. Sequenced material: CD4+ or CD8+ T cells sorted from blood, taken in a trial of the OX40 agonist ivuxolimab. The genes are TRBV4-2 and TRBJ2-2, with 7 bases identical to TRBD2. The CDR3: CASSQEGLHTGELFF. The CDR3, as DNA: TGTGCCAGCAGCCAAGAGGGACTACACACCGGGGAGCTGTTTTTT.